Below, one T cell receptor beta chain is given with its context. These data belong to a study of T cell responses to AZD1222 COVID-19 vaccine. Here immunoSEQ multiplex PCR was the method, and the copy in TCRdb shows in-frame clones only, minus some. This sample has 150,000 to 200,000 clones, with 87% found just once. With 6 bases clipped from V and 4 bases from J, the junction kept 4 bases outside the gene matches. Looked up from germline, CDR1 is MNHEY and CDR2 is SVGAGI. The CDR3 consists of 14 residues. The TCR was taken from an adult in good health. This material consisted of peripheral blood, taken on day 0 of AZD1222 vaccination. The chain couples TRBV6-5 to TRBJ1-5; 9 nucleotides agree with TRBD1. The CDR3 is CASRIGQGNQPQHF. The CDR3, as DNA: TGTGCCAGCAGGATAGGACAGGGGAATCAGCCCCAGCATTTT.